Each of the 8 T cell receptor beta chains below was sequenced from the same sample in a study of T cell responses to AZD1222 COVID-19 vaccine. TCRdb keeps only in-frame clones here, not all; method: immunoSEQ multiplex PCR. This sample yields roughly 130,000 clones, of which more than 85% are seen a single time; around 2.8% belongs to the top ten. Sequenced material: peripheral blood, taken on day 0 of AZD1222 vaccination. These TCRs come from an adult in good health.

This rearrangement joins TRBV5-6 to TRBJ2-5; D not resolved. The V gene's germline CDR1 is SGHDT and CDR2 YYEEEE. This CDR3 has 15 amino acids. Trimming took off 4 bases at V and 1 base at J, with 14 bases between the two ends. The CDR3 DNA follows: TGTGCCAGCAGCCCCCCCGAGGAGACCCAAGAGACCCAGTACTTC. Translation: CASSPPEETQETQYF.

The chain links TRBV4-2 to TRBJ2-1, with 11 bases lining up with TRBD2. CDR1 and CDR2 from the germline V gene are LGHNA and YNFKEQ. This CDR3 region has 17 residues. The J segment lost 5 bases and the V segment lost 0 bases, leaving 6 bases of the junction unmatched. CDR3: CASSQDPLAGGNNEQFF. CDR3 sequence (DNA): TGTGCCAGCAGCCAAGACCCCCTAGCGGGAGGAAACAATGAGCAGTTCTTC.

The rearrangement uses TRBV6-6 and TRBJ1-3; no reliable D call. The V end lost 4 bases, the J end lost 2 bases, and 6 bases lay between the germline ends. The CDR3 spans 13 residues. Germline V CDR1 and CDR2: MNHNY, SVGAGI (reference sequence). The CDR3 loop is CASSFGPGNTIYF. Here the CDR3 DNA reads TGTGCCAGCAGTTTTGGGCCTGGAAACACCATATATTTT.

A note on this clone: One end of the junction fails to match germline, which may point to a read error. The chain employs TRBV18 and TRBJ1-2, with 9 positions matching TRBD1. CDR3 length: 17 residues. Per the germline V gene, CDR1 is KGHSH and CDR2 is LQKENI. CDR3 sequence: CASSPRIGTGQLYGYTF. The CDR3 nucleotides read TGTGCCAGCTCTCCACGTATCGGGACAGGGCAACTCTATGGCTACACCTTC.

The gene calls are TRBV2 and TRBJ1-1; D might be TRBD1 (5 bases). V lost 5 bases and J lost 0, with 10 bases in between. CDR1 SNHLY and CDR2 FYNNEI come from the germline V gene. This CDR3 contains 14 residues. The CDR3 spells CASSTTAVNTEAFF. CDR3 in DNA: TGTGCCAGCAGTACGACAGCCGTGAACACTGAAGCTTTCTTT.

The chain is built from TRBV7-8 and TRBJ1-5, with no clear D. Germline assignment: CDR1 SGHVS and CDR2 FQNEAQ. V lost 5 bases to trimming and J lost 6 bases, with 20 bases between them. CDR3 length: 16 residues. CDR3 DNA sequence: TGTGCCAGCAGCCAGATACGGGGATACCGTGGTCAGCCCCAGCATTTT. This translates into CASSQIRGYRGQPQHF.

J is TRBJ2-1 and V is TRBV5-6; TRBD2 agrees at 11 bases. V shed 4 bases and J 7 bases; nucleotides not matched to a gene: 19. In germline, CDR1 is SGHDT, CDR2 YYEEEE. The CDR3 contains 19 residues. The CDR3 nucleotides are TGTGCCAGCAGCCGCCCCGGGACTAGCGGCCCGAGAGGCCATAATGAGCAGTTCTTC. It is translated as CASSRPGTSGPRGHNEQFF.

This clone appeared a few times. The chain combines TRBV7-6 with TRBJ2-1; D is unclear. CDR1 and CDR2 (germline): SGHVS, FNYEAQ. CDR3 length equals 17 residues. Trimming removed 1 base at V and 0 bases at J, with 13 bases between. The CDR3 is CASSLDPGLSSYNEQFF. Written as DNA, the CDR3 is TGTGCCAGCAGCTTAGATCCCGGGCTAAGCTCCTACAATGAGCAGTTCTTC.